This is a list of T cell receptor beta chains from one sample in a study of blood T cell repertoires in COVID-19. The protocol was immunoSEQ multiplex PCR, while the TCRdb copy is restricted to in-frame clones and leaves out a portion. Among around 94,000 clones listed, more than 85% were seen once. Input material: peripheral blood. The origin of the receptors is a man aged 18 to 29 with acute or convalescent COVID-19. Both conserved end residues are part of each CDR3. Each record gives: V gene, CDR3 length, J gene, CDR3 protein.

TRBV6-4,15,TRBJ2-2,CASSASTEITGELFF
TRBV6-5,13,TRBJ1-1,CATNPRGQTEAFF
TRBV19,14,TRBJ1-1,CASSRAGRDTEAFF
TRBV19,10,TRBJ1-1,CARETGEAFF
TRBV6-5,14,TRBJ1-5,CASSQTGPTQPQHF
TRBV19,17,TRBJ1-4,CASSVQSSTLFNEKLFF
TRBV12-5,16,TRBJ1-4,CASGSILGQGREKLFF
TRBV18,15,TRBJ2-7,CASSPGTASPYEQYF
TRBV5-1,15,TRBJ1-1,CASSLDGGGDTEAFF
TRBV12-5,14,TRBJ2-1,CASGFLAGNNEQFF
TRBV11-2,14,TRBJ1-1,CASSRGQANTEAFF
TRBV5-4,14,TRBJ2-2,CASSRLEDTGELFF
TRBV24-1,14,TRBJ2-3,CATSSWRSTDTQYF
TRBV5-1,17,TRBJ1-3,CASSLLGQGSSGNTIYF
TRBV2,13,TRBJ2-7,CASLQGATYEQYF
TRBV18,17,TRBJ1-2,CASSPSTSMGQSESYTF
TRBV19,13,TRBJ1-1,CASSWDRNTEAFF
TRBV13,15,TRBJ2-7,CASSLGGKESYEQYF
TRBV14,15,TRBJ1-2,CASSQDQGVGYGYTF
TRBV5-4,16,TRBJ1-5,CASSSRDRGGNQPQHF
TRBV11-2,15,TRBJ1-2,CASSLAGGQNYGYTF
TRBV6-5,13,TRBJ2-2,CASQGLATGELFF
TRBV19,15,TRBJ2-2,CASSILITATGELFF
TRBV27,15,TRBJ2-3,CASSQAVFSTDTQYF
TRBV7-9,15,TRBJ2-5,CASSLARLDQETQYF
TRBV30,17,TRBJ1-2,CAWRPGRGLLKGYGYTF
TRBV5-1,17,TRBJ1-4,CASSLVTPGQGSEKLFF
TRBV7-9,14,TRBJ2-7,CASSLETGIYEQYF
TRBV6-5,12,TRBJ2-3,CASNYCVDTQYF
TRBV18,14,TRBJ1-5,CASSPQESNQPQHF